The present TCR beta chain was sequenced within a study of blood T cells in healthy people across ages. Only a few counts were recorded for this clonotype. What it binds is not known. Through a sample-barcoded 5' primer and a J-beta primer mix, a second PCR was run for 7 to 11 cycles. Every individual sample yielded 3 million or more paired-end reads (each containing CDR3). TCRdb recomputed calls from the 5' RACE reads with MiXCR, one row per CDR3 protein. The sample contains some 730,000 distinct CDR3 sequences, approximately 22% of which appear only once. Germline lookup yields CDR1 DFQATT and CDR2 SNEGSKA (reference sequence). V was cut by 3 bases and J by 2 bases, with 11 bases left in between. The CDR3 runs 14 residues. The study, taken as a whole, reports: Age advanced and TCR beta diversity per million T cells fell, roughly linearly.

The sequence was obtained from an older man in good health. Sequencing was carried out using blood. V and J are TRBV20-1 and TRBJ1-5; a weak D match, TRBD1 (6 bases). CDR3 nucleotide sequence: TGCAGTGCTAGTTTAGGGGGGGGCAATCAGCCCCAGCATTTT. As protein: CSASLGGGNQPQHF.